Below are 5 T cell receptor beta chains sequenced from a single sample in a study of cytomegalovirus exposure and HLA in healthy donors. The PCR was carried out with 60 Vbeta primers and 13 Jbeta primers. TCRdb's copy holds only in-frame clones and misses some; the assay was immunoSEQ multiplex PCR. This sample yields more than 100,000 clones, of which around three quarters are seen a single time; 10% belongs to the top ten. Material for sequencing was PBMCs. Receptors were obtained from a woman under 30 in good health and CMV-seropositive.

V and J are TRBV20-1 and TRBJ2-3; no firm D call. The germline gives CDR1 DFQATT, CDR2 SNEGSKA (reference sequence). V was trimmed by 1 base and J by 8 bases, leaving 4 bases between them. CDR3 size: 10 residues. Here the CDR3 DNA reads TGCAGTGCTAGAGTACTTACGCAGTATTTT. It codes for CSARVLTQYF.

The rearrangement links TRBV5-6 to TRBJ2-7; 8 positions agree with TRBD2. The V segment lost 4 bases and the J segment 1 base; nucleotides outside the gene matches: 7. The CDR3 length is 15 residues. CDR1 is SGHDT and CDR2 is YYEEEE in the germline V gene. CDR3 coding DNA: TGTGCCAGCAGCCTTCGTAGCGGGGAGTCCTACGAGCAGTACTTC. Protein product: CASSLRSGESYEQYF.

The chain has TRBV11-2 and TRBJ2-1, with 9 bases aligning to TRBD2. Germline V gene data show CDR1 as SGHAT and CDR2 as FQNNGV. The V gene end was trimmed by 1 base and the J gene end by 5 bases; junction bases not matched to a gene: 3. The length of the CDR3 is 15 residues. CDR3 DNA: TGTGCCAGCAGCTTAGGAGCGGGAGGTGACAATGAGCAGTTCTTC. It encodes CASSLGAGGDNEQFF.

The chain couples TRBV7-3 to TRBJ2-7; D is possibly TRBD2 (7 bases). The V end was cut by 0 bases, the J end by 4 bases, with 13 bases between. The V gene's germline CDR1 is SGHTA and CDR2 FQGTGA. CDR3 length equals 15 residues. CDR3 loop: CASSLTGGREYEQYF. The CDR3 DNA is TGTGCCAGCAGCTTAACGGGGGGGCGCGAGTACGAGCAGTACTTC.

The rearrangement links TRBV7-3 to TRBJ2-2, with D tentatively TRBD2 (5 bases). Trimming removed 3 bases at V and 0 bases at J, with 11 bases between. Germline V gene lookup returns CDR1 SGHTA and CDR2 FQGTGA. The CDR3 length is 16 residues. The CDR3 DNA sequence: TGTGCCAGCAGCTTTCAAAGGACTGCGAACACCGGGGAGCTGTTTTTT. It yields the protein CASSFQRTANTGELFF.